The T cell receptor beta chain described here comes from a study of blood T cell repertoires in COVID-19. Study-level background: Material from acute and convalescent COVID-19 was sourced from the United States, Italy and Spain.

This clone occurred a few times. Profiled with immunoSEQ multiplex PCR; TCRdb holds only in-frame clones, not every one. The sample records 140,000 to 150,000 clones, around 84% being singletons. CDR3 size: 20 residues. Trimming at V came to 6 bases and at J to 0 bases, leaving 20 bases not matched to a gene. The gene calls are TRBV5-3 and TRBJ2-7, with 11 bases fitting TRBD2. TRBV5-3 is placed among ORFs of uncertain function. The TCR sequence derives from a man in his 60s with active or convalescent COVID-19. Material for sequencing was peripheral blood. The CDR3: CARKGSPSGRSNLSSYEQYF. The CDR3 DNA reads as TGTGCCAGAAAAGGGTCCCCTAGCGGGAGGTCGAACTTAAGCTCCTACGAGCAGTACTTC.